Listed here are 2 T cell receptor beta chains from one sample, sequenced in a study of blood T cell repertoires in COVID-19. Only in-frame clones appear in the TCRdb table, and some are missing; sequencing was by immunoSEQ multiplex PCR. In the table there are 55,000 to 85,000 clones, more than 75% of which are singletons. Sequences were obtained from peripheral blood. The source of these receptors is a woman between 65 and 79 years old with acute or convalescent COVID-19.

This clone was seen a few times. V and J are TRBV7-2 and TRBJ2-3; 9 nucleotides align to TRBD1. CDR3 size: 14 residues. Germline CDR1 SGHTA, CDR2 FQGNSA. The trim removed 5 bases at V and 6 bases at J, leaving 6 bases unmatched. The CDR3 coding sequence is TGTGCCAGCAGCCCGGACAGGGGTGGGGATACGCAGTATTTT. Its translation: CASSPDRGGDTQYF.

The chain links TRBV5-5 to TRBJ1-2; D is unresolved. Trimming shortened V by 2 bases and J by 5 bases, and 22 bases separated the two germline ends. Germline CDR1 SGHKS, CDR2 YYEKEE (reference sequence). The CDR3 covers 17 residues. The CDR3 spells CASSFNSPSVSLYGYTF. CDR3 in DNA: TGTGCCAGCAGCTTTAACTCGCCCTCGGTTAGCTTATATGGCTACACCTTC.